The entry below gives a single T cell receptor beta chain sequence along with its context. This specimen belongs to a study of cytomegalovirus exposure and HLA in healthy donors. The CDR3 consists of 16 residues. With V trimmed by 0 bases and J by 4 bases, 4 bases remained unmatched. Germline CDR1 SGHRS, CDR2 YFSETQ. Primers for the PCR totalled 60 Vbeta and 13 Jbeta. The protocol was immunoSEQ multiplex PCR, while the TCRdb copy is restricted to in-frame clones and leaves out a portion. The sample consists of roughly 140,000 clones, around 79% of them appearing once. This receptor was obtained from a man aged 50 to 60 in good health and CMV-seropositive. This chain links TRBV5-1 with TRBJ2-5, with 12 bases identical to TRBD2. The source material was PBMCs. CDR3 nucleotides: TGCGCCAGCAGCTTGGATACTAGCGGGAGGCTAGAGACCCAGTACTTC. Translating gives CASSLDTSGRLETQYF.